These T cell receptor beta chains were read from a single sample in a study of graft-versus-host responses after intestinal transplantation. Antigens for these TCRs are unknown. Repertoires were generated with immunoSEQ multiplex PCR, while TCRdb's copy carries only in-frame clones and drops some. The table lists over 75,000 clones, roughly 84% of them singletons. This specimen consisted of unstimulated CD8+ T cells sorted from spleen or lymph node cells, obtained before transplant. These receptors came from a human donor who was the organ donor for an intestinal transplant. Both conserved end residues are part of each CDR3. The D gene is left open where the match is weak. Rows may omit the clone size; those that give it use once, few, many or a size class.

j_gene | abundance | d_gene | v_gene | CDR3aa | CDR3nt
TRBJ2-7 | . | . | TRBV16 | CASSPTTSGPVFYEQYF | TGTGCCAGCAGCCCCACGACCAGCGGGCCTGTCTTCTACGAGCAGTACTTC
TRBJ2-4 | . | . | TRBV28 | CASSSTSPGNIQYF | TGTGCCAGCAGTTCCACTAGCCCCGGAAACATTCAGTACTTC
TRBJ2-3 | . | TRBD2 | TRBV5-1 | CASSLEGGGYTDTQYF | TGCGCCAGCAGCTTGGAAGGCGGGGGGTACACAGATACGCAGTATTTT
TRBJ1-1 | . | . | TRBV9 | CASSRAGNTEAFF | TGTGCCAGCAGTCGGGCGGGGAACACTGAAGCTTTCTTT
TRBJ2-7 | . | TRBD1 | TRBV9 | CASSPRQGPYEQYF | TGTGCCAGCAGCCCCCGACAGGGGCCGTACGAGCAGTACTTC
TRBJ1-1 | . | TRBD1 | TRBV7-6 | CASSPRQGSNTEAFF | TGTGCCAGCAGCCCGCGACAGGGGTCGAACACTGAAGCTTTCTTT
TRBJ1-2 | few | TRBD1 | TRBV28 | CASSRTGTGKVGYTF | TGTGCCAGCAGTCGGACCGGGACAGGGAAGGTTGGCTACACCTTC
TRBJ2-7 | . | TRBD1 | TRBV6-5 | CASSYSSGTGVEQYF | TGTGCCAGCAGTTACTCTTCTGGGACAGGGGTCGAGCAGTACTTC
TRBJ2-5 | . | . | TRBV4-2 | CASSQTGEETQYF | TGTGCCAGCAGCCAAACGGGAGAAGAGACCCAGTACTTC
TRBJ2-7 | . | . | TRBV10-2 | CASSGVQGSEQYF | TGCGCCAGCAGTGGGGTCCAGGGGAGCGAGCAGTACTTC
TRBJ2-7 | . | TRBD1 | TRBV5-6 | CASTSPGTGGAEQYF | TGTGCCAGCACTTCCCCCGGGACAGGGGGCGCCGAGCAGTACTTC
TRBJ2-3 | . | TRBD2 | TRBV4-1 | CASSLLMSGGRADTQYF | TGCGCCAGCAGCCTCCTCATGAGCGGGGGGCGGGCAGATACGCAGTATTTT
TRBJ1-3 | . | . | TRBV30 | CAWILKVANSPGNTIYF | TGTGCCTGGATTTTAAAAGTGGCTAACAGCCCTGGAAACACCATATATTTT
TRBJ2-7 | once | . | TRBV6-5 | CASGPGPYEQYF | TGTGCCAGCGGGCCGGGCCCCTACGAGCAGTACTTC
TRBJ2-7 | . | . | TRBV6-6 | CASSYSRLYEQYF | TGTGCCAGCAGTTACTCGAGGTTGTACGAGCAGTACTTC
TRBJ2-2 | once | . | TRBV7-7 | CASSLRVPGELFF | TGTGCCAGCAGCTTACGAGTTCCCGGGGAGCTGTTTTTT
TRBJ2-7 | . | TRBD2 | TRBV2 | CASRYLPGGVSEQYF | TGTGCCAGCAGGTATCTCCCGGGGGGAGTATCCGAGCAGTACTTC
TRBJ2-7 | . | TRBD2 | TRBV6-1 | CASSDKAGGAVYEQYF | TGTGCCAGCAGTGACAAAGCGGGGGGCGCCGTCTACGAGCAGTACTTC
TRBJ2-3 | . | . | TRBV7-6 | CASSLGQGGGTDTQYF | TGTGCCAGCAGCTTGGGGCAGGGCGGGGGCACAGATACGCAGTATTTT
TRBJ2-1 | . | TRBD2 | TRBV28 | CASSLSVAGTSGLVTNEQFF | TGTGCCAGCAGTTTGTCCGTGGCGGGGACTAGCGGGTTAGTCACGAATGAGCAGTTCTTC
TRBJ2-1 | . | . | TRBV21-1 | CASIKGLAEPYNEQFF | TGTGCCAGCATCAAGGGACTAGCGGAGCCCTACAATGAGCAGTTCTTC
TRBJ1-2 | few | . | TRBV28 | CASSFGTSGYTF | TGTGCCAGCAGTTTTGGGACATCGGGCTACACCTTC